This T cell receptor beta chain stems from a study of CD8 T cells in ankylosing spondylitis (dated by TCRdb to 2017 to 2019). For context, the study as a whole: To find TCR variants linked to disease, the study profiled T cell receptor beta repertoires in ankylosing spondylitis patients and healthy donors. The full study cohort was made up of 25 to 30 ankylosing spondylitis patients and 108 healthy donors. Peripheral blood was sampled, and synovial fluid was additionally collected from ankylosing spondylitis patients.

What the research found in general, with its limitations: A TCR beta motif of eight highly homologous amino acid variants appeared characteristic of blood from ankylosing spondylitis patients. In peripheral blood, the disease-linked clones were found at relatively low frequencies and had a CD8+ phenotype. Significant enrichment of the disease-linked clones was reported in matched synovial fluid samples from ankylosing spondylitis patients. Some motif variants were previously reported in synovial fluid and blood of reactive arthritis patients, suggesting common disease-initiation mechanisms.

This clonotype was seen at least ten times. Which antigen it targets is not known. It has no much larger one-base neighbor in the sample; base qualities were not kept. According to the germline V gene (reference sequence), CDR1 reads DFQATT and CDR2 reads SNEGSKA. CDR3 length: 14 amino acids, cysteine to phenylalanine. This entry keeps only the CDR3 DNA: 42 bases, framed from base 1. From V the trimming removes 3 bases and from J it removes 4 bases, while the gene matches leave 7 bases of the junction unaccounted for. The instrument given in TCRdb is Illumina HiSeq 2500. Quantitative 5'-RACE with molecular barcodes was the method used to prepare the TCR beta libraries. The source study handled its data this way. A new computational method, built on a probabilistic model of VDJ rearrangement, was used to identify disease-linked TCR variants. Clones were called with MiXCR by TCRdb after fastp trimmed the public reads at Q25, and only in-frame beta chains were retained. Rows are unified per CDR3 protein, each entry keeping the most common DNA and genes. V and J calls and clone size were set by TCRdb, not the authors. The sample table contains around 160,000 distinct CDR3 sequences; only one count was recorded for approximately 10% of them. Roughly 29% of the sample rests with the top ten.

This sequence was found in a male donor with ankylosing spondylitis or in good health (not recorded which). Sequencing used blood, either unsorted or a sorted T cell fraction (not recorded which). Rearrangement joined TRBV20-1 to TRBJ1-1, with 8 bases matching TRBD1. The DNA reads as follows: TGCAGTGCTAGGGATTACAGGGGGGTCACTGAAGCTTTCTTT. The resulting protein is CSARDYRGVTEAFF.